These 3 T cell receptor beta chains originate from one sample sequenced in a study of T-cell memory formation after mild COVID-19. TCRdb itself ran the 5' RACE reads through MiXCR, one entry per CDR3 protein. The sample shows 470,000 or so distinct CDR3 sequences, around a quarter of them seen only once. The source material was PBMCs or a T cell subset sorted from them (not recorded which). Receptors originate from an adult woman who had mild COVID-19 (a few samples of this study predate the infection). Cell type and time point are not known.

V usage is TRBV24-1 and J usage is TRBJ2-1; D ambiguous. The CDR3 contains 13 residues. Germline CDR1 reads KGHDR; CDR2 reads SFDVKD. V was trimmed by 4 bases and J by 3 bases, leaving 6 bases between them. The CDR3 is CATSDPFYNEQFF. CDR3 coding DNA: TGTGCCACCAGTGACCCGTTCTACAATGAGCAGTTCTTC.

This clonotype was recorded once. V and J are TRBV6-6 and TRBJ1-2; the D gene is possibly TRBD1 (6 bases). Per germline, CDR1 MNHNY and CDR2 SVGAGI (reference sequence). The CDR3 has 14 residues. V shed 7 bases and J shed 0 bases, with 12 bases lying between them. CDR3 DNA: TGTGCCAGCAACCAACAGGGATCTAACTATGGCTACACCTTC. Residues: CASNQQGSNYGYTF.

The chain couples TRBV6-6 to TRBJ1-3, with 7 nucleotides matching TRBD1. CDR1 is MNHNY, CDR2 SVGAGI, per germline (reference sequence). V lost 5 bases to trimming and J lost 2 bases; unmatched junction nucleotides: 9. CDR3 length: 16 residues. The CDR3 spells CASSGQGGAPGNTIYF. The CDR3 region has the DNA TGTGCCAGCAGTGGCCAAGGGGGCGCGCCTGGAAACACCATATATTTT.